These 15 T cell receptor beta chains originate from one sample sequenced in a study of OX40 agonist ivuxolimab in advanced cancers. This table comes from immunoSEQ multiplex PCR, and its TCRdb copy is limited to in-frame clones, with some not included. This table holds 76,000 or so clones, roughly nine tenths found once. The sequenced sample was CD4+ or CD8+ T cells sorted from blood, obtained in a trial of the OX40 agonist ivuxolimab. These receptors came from an adult with an advanced solid tumor such as melanoma, head and neck, liver or kidney cancer.

Comment on this clone: Other DNA sequences in this specimen translate into the identical CDR3. This chain joins TRBV6-6 and TRBJ2-7, with D perhaps matching TRBD1 (6 bases). Germline-derived CDR1 and CDR2 are MNHNY and SVGAGI (reference sequence). The ends were cut back, 2 bases at V and 1 base at J, with 9 bases in the middle. The CDR3 is made up of 14 amino acids. The CDR3 loop reads CASSYLGQSYEQYF. The DNA for the CDR3 is TGTGCCAGCAGTTACCTGGGACAATCCTACGAGCAGTACTTC.

The chain has TRBV5-6 and TRBJ1-2; D is possibly TRBD1 (6 bases). Trimming removed 1 base at V and 2 bases at J, with 12 bases between. CDR3 length equals 15 residues. Germline lookup yields CDR1 SGHDT and CDR2 YYEEEE. For the CDR3, the DNA is TGTGCCAGCAGCTTGATAGACAGGCCCAACTATGGCTACACCTTC. Translation: CASSLIDRPNYGYTF.

V usage is TRBV7-9 and J usage is TRBJ2-1, with TRBD2 identical over 9 bases. The CDR3 is 15 residues long. Germline assignment: CDR1 SEHNR and CDR2 FQNEAQ (reference sequence). V gave up 1 base and J gave up 8 bases; unmatched junction bases: 6. CDR3 in DNA: TGTGCCAGCAGCTTAGAGACTAGCGGTCTACATGAGCAGTTCTTC. This encodes CASSLETSGLHEQFF.

The rearrangement uses TRBV18 and TRBJ2-2, with 7 positions matching TRBD2. The CDR3 is 16 amino acids. J gave up 5 bases and V 3 bases, and 9 bases lay outside the gene matches. The germline gives CDR1 KGHSH, CDR2 LQKENI. As DNA, the CDR3 is TGTGCCAGCTCACCGCTGACTAGCCAGTATACCGGGGAGCTGTTTTTT. This codes for CASSPLTSQYTGELFF.

This chain connects TRBV6-5 to TRBJ2-3, with 7 bases matching TRBD2. The CDR3 loop spans 15 amino acids. CDR1 is MNHEY and CDR2 is SVGAGI in the germline V gene. Trimming at V came to 1 base and at J to 2 bases, leaving 3 bases not matched to a gene. The CDR3 coding sequence is TGTGCCAGCAGTTACTTGGGACTATACACAGATACGCAGTATTTT. The encoded protein is CASSYLGLYTDTQYF.

The V and J genes are TRBV7-3 and TRBJ2-6; possibly TRBD1 or TRBD2 for D (5 bases each). Germline loops: CDR1 SGHTA, CDR2 FQGTGA. The CDR3 is 17 residues long. The V and J ends lost 0 bases and 0 bases respectively, with 9 bases between them. This CDR3 is CASSLTGPSSGANVLTF. CDR3 coding DNA: TGTGCCAGCAGCTTAACGGGACCGAGCTCTGGGGCCAACGTCCTGACTTTC.

This clone came up once. The CDR3 DNA reads as TGCAGCGCCTGGACAGGGAACCACGAGCAGTACTTC. Encoded protein: CSAWTGNHEQYF. The V and J genes are TRBV29-1 and TRBJ2-7; 8 nucleotides match TRBD1. Germline CDR1 and CDR2: SQVTM and ANQGSEA. V dropped 7 bases and J dropped 5; count of bases not matched to a gene: 7. The CDR3 length is 12 residues.

This rearrangement joins TRBV30 to TRBJ2-7, with 9 bases identical to TRBD1. The CDR3 is 12 amino acids. Trimming cost V 7 bases and J 5 bases; bases outside gene matches: 6. Germline CDR1 GTSNPN, CDR2 SVGIG (reference sequence). The CDR3 loop reads CALTGQGHEQYF. The CDR3 DNA follows: TGTGCCTTGACGGGACAGGGCCACGAGCAGTACTTC.

This clone was detected only a few times. The gene calls are TRBV11-1 and TRBJ2-1; 9 nucleotides line up with TRBD2. Trimming removed 5 bases from V and 4 bases from J; junction bases left unmatched: 6. This CDR3 contains 15 residues. Germline CDR1 and CDR2: SGHAT and FQDESV (reference sequence). CDR3 coding DNA: TGTGCCAGCAGCCAAGCGGGAGGACGATACAATGAGCAGTTCTTC. This gives the protein CASSQAGGRYNEQFF.

CDR3 sequence (DNA): TGTGCCAGCAGCGCGTTTAGCGGGAGGACTGGCACAGATACGCAGTATTTT. Translating it yields CASSAFSGRTGTDTQYF. The chain couples TRBV7-2 to TRBJ2-3, with TRBD2 matching 10 bases. Germline values: CDR1 SGHTA, CDR2 FQGNSA. J was trimmed by 1 base and V by 5 bases; bases with no gene match: 9. This CDR3 has 17 residues.

The V gene is TRBV7-3, the J gene TRBJ2-2, with D hard to call. Between the trimmed V and J ends, which lost 2 bases and 2 bases, there was a span of 6 bases. Germline CDR1 SGHTA, CDR2 FQGTGA. The CDR3 spans 14 residues. The CDR3 is CASSLVGNTGELFF. CDR3 nucleotides: TGTGCCAGCAGCTTAGTGGGAAACACCGGGGAGCTGTTTTTT.

The chain links TRBV10-1 to TRBJ2-2, with D uncertain. Germline V gene lookup returns CDR1 WNHNN and CDR2 SYGVQD (reference sequence). The CDR3 sequence is 17 residues long. V lost 0 bases to trimming and J lost 0 bases, with 11 bases between them. The CDR3 coding sequence is TGCGCCAGCAGTGAGTCTGGTTACTTCGCGAACACCGGGGAGCTGTTTTTT. Residues: CASSESGYFANTGELFF.

This clone appeared a single time. The chain carries TRBV5-1 and TRBJ2-5; D gene ambiguous. Germline V gene sequence: CDR1 SGHRS, CDR2 YFSETQ. Trimming left V 6 bases short and J 2 bases short, with 11 bases between. The CDR3 has 13 residues. This chain's CDR3 is CASTYASQETQYF. In DNA, the CDR3 is TGCGCCAGCACCTACGCATCTCAAGAGACCCAGTACTTC.

The chain combines TRBV7-8 with TRBJ2-7, with 7 positions matching TRBD1. CDR3 length: 13 amino acids. J was trimmed by 2 bases and V by 2 bases; bases with no gene match: 0. Germline-derived CDR1 and CDR2 are SGHVS and FQNEAQ. The CDR3 sequence: CASSLTGAYEQYF. The CDR3 nucleotides read TGTGCCAGCAGCTTAACAGGGGCCTACGAGCAGTACTTC.

The gene calls are TRBV7-2 and TRBJ2-7; TRBD1 matches 12 bases. Losses at the gene ends were 0 bases for V and 5 bases for J; bases not matched to a gene: 14. The CDR3 runs to 19 residues. Germline CDR1 SGHTA, CDR2 FQGNSA. CDR3 sequence: CASSLAYPGQGARVDEQYF. The CDR3 bases are TGTGCCAGCAGCTTAGCCTATCCGGGACAGGGGGCGAGGGTAGACGAGCAGTACTTC.